Following are 13 T cell receptor beta chains from one sample sequenced in a study of blood T cell repertoires in COVID-19. Profiling relied on immunoSEQ multiplex PCR, and the TCRdb table lists in-frame clones only, not all of them. The top ten hold 2.5% to 3% of the sample, which has a few hundred thousand clones, about 90% seen once. Source material: PBMCs or T cells enriched from blood (not recorded which). These receptors were taken from a woman in her twenties or thirties who had recovered from COVID-19.

The chain recombines TRBV6-5 with TRBJ2-5, with a weak D call TRBD1 (6 bases). This CDR3 region has 12 residues. Germline values: CDR1 MNHEY, CDR2 SVGAGI. V lost 6 bases and J 5 bases, leaving 10 bases between the germline ends. In nucleotides, the CDR3 is TGTGCCAGCAGGGACAGCGCCGAGACCCAGTACTTC. This gives the protein CASRDSAETQYF.

The chain combines TRBV15 with TRBJ2-7, with 10 bases identical to TRBD2. This CDR3 contains 17 residues. Losses at the gene ends were 2 bases for V and 2 bases for J; bases not matched to a gene: 9. The germline V gene encodes CDR1 LNHNV and CDR2 YYDKDF (reference sequence). The CDR3 sequence is CATSRPVAGGGTYEQYF. CDR3 DNA: TGTGCCACCAGCAGACCTGTAGCGGGGGGCGGTACCTACGAGCAGTACTTC.

Concerning this clone itself: Other DNA sequences from this sample encode an identical CDR3 as well. The chain recombines TRBV5-1 with TRBJ2-3, with D unresolved. This CDR3 is built from 12 residues. The V gene lost 4 bases and the J gene lost 3 bases, with 6 bases spanning the gap. Germline loops: CDR1 SGHRS, CDR2 YFSETQ. CDR3: CASSEETDTQYF. The CDR3, as DNA: TGCGCCAGCAGCGAGGAGACAGATACGCAGTATTTT.

The rearrangement uses TRBV7-2 and TRBJ1-4; D gene unclear. The germline CDR1 and CDR2 sequences are SGHTA and FQGNSA. The CDR3 runs 15 residues. V was cut by 1 base and J by 0 bases, with 6 bases left in between. The CDR3 loop is CASSLGAATNEKLFF. CDR3 sequence (DNA): TGTGCCAGCAGCTTAGGGGCTGCAACTAATGAAAAACTGTTTTTT.

The chain is built from TRBV28 and TRBJ2-2; perhaps TRBD2 as D (5 bases). The V and J ends lost 7 bases and 5 bases respectively, with 8 bases between them. This CDR3 has 12 residues. Germline CDR1 MDHEN, CDR2 SYDVKM. The CDR3 here is CASNGVTGELFF. The CDR3 DNA reads as TGTGCCAGCAACGGGGTAACCGGGGAGCTGTTTTTT.

The chain joins TRBV13 to TRBJ2-7, with D possibly TRBD1 on 6 matching bases. In germline, CDR1 is PRHDT, CDR2 FYEKMQ (reference sequence). The V and J ends lost 10 bases and 4 bases respectively, with 17 bases between them. The CDR3 sequence is 13 residues long. The CDR3 loop is CATGQSFGYEQYF. The CDR3 bases are TGTGCCACCGGACAGTCTTTTGGATACGAGCAGTACTTC.

The rearrangement uses TRBV28 and TRBJ1-1; TRBD1 aligns across 7 bases. With 7 bases clipped from V and 1 base from J, the junction kept 3 bases outside the gene matches. Germline V gene lookup returns CDR1 MDHEN and CDR2 SYDVKM. This CDR3 has 13 residues. The CDR3 spells CASIRTGNTEAFF. In nucleotides, the CDR3 is TGTGCCAGCATAAGGACAGGGAACACTGAAGCTTTCTTT.

This rearrangement joins TRBV2 to TRBJ2-5; 7 bases map to TRBD2. Germline trimming cut 8 bases from V and 4 bases from J; bases unmatched to any gene: 10. CDR1 and CDR2 from the germline V gene are SNHLY and FYNNEI. The CDR3 has 14 residues. The CDR3 nucleotides read TGTGCCAGCGGGGGGAGGGCGATTGGAGAGACCCAGTACTTC. Residues: CASGGRAIGETQYF.

V gene TRBV5-1 combines with J gene TRBJ1-1, with a weak D call TRBD1 (6 bases). V shed 0 bases and J shed 5 bases, with 11 bases lying between them. Germline-derived CDR1 and CDR2 are SGHRS and YFSETQ. The CDR3 loop spans 14 amino acids. CDR3 coding DNA: TGCGCCAGCAGCTTGGCCGGGAGGGGGACTGAAGCTTTCTTT. It specifies CASSLAGRGTEAFF.

The CDR3 reads CASSEGGQGTEQFF. As DNA, the CDR3 is TGCGCCAGCAGTGAAGGGGGACAGGGCACTGAGCAGTTCTTC. The rearrangement links TRBV10-1 to TRBJ2-1, with TRBD1 matching 9 bases. Per germline, CDR1 WNHNN and CDR2 SYGVQD (reference sequence). Trimming took 3 bases from V and 9 from J; bases not matched to a gene: 6. The CDR3 spans 14 residues.

The chain links TRBV9 to TRBJ2-2; TRBD2 might be the D (6 bases). The CDR3 contains 14 residues. CDR1 is SGDLS and CDR2 is YYNGEE in the germline V gene. Trimming cost V 2 bases and J 7 bases, with 12 bases left between them. Here the CDR3 DNA reads TGTGCCAGCAGCGTGGAGGGACTGGGCGGGGAGCTGTTTTTT. Residues: CASSVEGLGGELFF. The full variable domain, completed using reference TRBV9 and TRBJ2-2, is DSGVTQTPKHLITATGQRVTLRCSPRSGDLSVYWYQQSLDQGLQFLIQYYNGEERAKGNILERFSAQQFPDLHSELNLSSLELGDSALYFCASSVEGLGGELFFGEGSRLTVL.

The chain is built from TRBV5-1 and TRBJ2-7; TRBD2 agrees at 8 bases. This CDR3 is built from 15 residues. CDR1 and CDR2 from the germline V gene are SGHRS and YFSETQ. V lost 0 bases to trimming and J lost 2 bases; unmatched junction nucleotides: 4. CDR3 coding DNA: TGCGCCAGCAGCTTGGCCGCGGGACTAGCCTACGAGCAGTACTTC. Encoded protein: CASSLAAGLAYEQYF.

The J gene is TRBJ2-1, the V gene TRBV19; 9 nucleotides match TRBD2. V lost 3 bases to trimming and J lost 1 base; unmatched junction nucleotides: 10. Germline V lookup: CDR1 LNHDA, CDR2 SQIVND (reference sequence). This CDR3 has 18 residues. The CDR3, as DNA: TGTGCCAGTAGTATTGTTCTAGCGGGAAGTAAGTCCTACAATGAGCAGTTCTTC. Its protein is CASSIVLAGSKSYNEQFF.